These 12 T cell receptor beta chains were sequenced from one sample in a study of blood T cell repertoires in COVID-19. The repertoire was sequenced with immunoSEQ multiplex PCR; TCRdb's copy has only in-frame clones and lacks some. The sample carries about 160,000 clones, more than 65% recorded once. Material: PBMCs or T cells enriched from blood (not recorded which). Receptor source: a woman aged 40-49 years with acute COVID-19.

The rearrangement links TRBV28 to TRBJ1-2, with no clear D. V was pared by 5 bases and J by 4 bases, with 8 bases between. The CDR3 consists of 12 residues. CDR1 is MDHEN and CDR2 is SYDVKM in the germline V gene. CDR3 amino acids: CASSPGSYGYTF. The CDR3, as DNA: TGTGCCAGCAGTCCTGGCTCCTATGGCTACACCTTC.

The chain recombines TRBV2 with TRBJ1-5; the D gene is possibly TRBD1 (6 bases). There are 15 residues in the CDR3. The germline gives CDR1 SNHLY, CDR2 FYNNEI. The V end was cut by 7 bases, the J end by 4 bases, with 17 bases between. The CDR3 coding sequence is TGTGCCAGCACCGAGTGGGGGCCGGAGAATCAGCCCCAGCATTTT. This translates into CASTEWGPENQPQHF.

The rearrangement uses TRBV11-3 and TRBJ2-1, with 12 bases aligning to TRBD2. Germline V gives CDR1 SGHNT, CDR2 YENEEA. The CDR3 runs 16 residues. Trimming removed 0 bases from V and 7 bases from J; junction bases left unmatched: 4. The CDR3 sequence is CASSLEGLAGINEQFF. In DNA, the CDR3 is TGTGCCAGCAGCTTAGAAGGACTAGCGGGAATAAATGAGCAGTTCTTC.

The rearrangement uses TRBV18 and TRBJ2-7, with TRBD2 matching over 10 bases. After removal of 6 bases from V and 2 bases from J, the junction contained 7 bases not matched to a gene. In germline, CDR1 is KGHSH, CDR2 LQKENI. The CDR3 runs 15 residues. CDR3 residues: CASSPTSGDTYEQYF. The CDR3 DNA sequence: TGTGCCAGCTCCCCTACTAGCGGGGATACCTACGAGCAGTACTTC.

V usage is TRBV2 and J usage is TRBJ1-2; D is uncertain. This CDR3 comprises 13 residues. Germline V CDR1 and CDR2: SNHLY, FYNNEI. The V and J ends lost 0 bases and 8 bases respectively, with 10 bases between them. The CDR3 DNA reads TGTGCCAGCAGTGAAGCGCTAACAGAAGGCTACACCTTC. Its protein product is CASSEALTEGYTF.

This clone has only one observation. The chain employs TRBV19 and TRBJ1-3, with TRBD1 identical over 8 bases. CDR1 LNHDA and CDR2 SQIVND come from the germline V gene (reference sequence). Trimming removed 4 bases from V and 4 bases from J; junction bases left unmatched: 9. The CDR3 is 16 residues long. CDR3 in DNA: TGTGCCAGTAGTAACCGGGGGACAGGAGTCGGAAACACCATATATTTT. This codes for CASSNRGTGVGNTIYF.

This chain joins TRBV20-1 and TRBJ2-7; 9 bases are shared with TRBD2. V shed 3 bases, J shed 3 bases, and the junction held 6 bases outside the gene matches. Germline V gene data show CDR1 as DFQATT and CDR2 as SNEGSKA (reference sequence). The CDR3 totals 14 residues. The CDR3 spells CSASVSGRGYEQYF. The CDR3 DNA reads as TGCAGTGCTAGTGTTAGCGGGAGAGGCTACGAGCAGTACTTC.

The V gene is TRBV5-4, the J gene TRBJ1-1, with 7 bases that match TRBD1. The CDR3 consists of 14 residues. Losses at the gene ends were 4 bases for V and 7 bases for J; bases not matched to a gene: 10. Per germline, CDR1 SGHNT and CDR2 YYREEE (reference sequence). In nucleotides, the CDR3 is TGTGCCAGCAGCGATAACAGGGGAGGCAGTGAAGCTTTCTTT. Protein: CASSDNRGGSEAFF.

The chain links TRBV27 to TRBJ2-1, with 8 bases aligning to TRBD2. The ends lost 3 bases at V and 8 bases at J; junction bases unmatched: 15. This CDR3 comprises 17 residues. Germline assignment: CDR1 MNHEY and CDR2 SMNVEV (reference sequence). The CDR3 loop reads CASSFHQLSGGTDEQFF. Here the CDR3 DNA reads TGTGCCAGCAGTTTCCACCAACTATCGGGAGGGACGGATGAGCAGTTCTTC.

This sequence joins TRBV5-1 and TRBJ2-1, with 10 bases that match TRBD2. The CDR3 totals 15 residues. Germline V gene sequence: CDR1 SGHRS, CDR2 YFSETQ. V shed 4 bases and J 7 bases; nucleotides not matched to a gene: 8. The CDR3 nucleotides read TGCGCCAGCAGCCTCCAAGGGACTAGCGATAATGAGCAGTTCTTC. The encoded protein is CASSLQGTSDNEQFF.

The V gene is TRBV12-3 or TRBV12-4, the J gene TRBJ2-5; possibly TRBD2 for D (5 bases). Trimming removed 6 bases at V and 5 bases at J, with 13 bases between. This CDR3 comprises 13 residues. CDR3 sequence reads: CASRRGSSETQYF. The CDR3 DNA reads TGTGCCAGCAGACGAGGGAGTTCCGAGACCCAGTACTTC.

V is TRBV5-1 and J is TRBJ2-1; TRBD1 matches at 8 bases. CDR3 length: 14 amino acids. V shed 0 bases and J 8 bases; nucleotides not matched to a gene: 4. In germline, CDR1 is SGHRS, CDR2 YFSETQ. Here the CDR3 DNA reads TGCGCCAGCAGCTTGGTGGCAGGGGGCCATGAGCAGTTCTTC. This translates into CASSLVAGGHEQFF.